This is a list of T cell receptor beta chains from one sample in a study of blood T cell repertoires in COVID-19. Sequencing used immunoSEQ multiplex PCR; TCRdb keeps in-frame clones, though not all of them. The sample carries hundreds of thousands of clones, 70% to 90% recorded once. The specimen was peripheral blood. The receptors were sampled from a woman aged 45-65 years with COVID-19, enrolled during active disease. Both conserved end residues are part of each CDR3. Clone size appears in some rows only: once, few, many, or a class for an expanded clone.

v_call,clone_size,j_call,cdr3_aa
TRBV5-1,NA,TRBJ1-2,CASSLLPGRDYGYTF
TRBV11-2,NA,TRBJ2-3,CASSLEPTSGGPDTQYF
TRBV2,NA,TRBJ2-3,CASSLLSTDTQYF
TRBV7-6,NA,TRBJ2-3,CASSLAQTSVDTQYF
TRBV28,once,TRBJ2-4,CASSSPGDKNIQYF
TRBV6-6,NA,TRBJ2-3,CASIGGGTDTQYF
TRBV6-5,NA,TRBJ2-2,CAGAAVANTGELFF
TRBV19,NA,TRBJ1-1,CASNPTGTQTEAFF
TRBV6-5,NA,TRBJ1-1,CASTRTVNTEAFF
TRBV6-5,NA,TRBJ1-1,CASSYSTGEMNTEAFF
TRBV24-1,NA,TRBJ2-7,CATARTGNYEQYF
TRBV4-1,NA,TRBJ1-3,CASSQGEVGSGNTIYF
TRBV12-3/TRBV12-4,many,TRBJ2-7,CASSLRQYF
TRBV6-2/TRBV6-3,NA,TRBJ2-1,CASSYFRGNEQFF
TRBV18,NA,TRBJ1-5,CASSDFQGNQPQHF